These 24 T cell receptor beta chains were all obtained from the same sample, sequenced in a study of Graves' ophthalmopathy and Graves' hyperthyroidism. RNA transcripts served as template for amplifying TCR beta CDR3 sequences. An opening RT-PCR round employed HTBI primers and preceded a second-round multiplex PCR. MiXCR was run by TCRdb on the multiplex PCR reads, yielding one entry per CDR3 protein. The table shows about 220,000 distinct CDR3 sequences, with 20% to 25% occurring only once. Sequencing used peripheral blood. The receptors originated from a woman aged 50 to 60 with Graves' ophthalmopathy.

This clonotype came up a few times. The gene calls are TRBV11-1 and TRBJ2-1; D is ambiguous. V was pared by 5 bases and J by 7 bases, with 6 bases between. The CDR3 is made up of 11 amino acids. Germline-derived CDR1 and CDR2 are SGHAT and FQDESV (reference sequence). The DNA for the CDR3 is TGTGCCAGCAGCACGCGGAATGAGCAGTTCTTC. This translates into CASSTRNEQFF.

This clonotype was seen at least ten times. The chain links TRBV3-1 to TRBJ1-5, with a weak D call TRBD1 (6 bases). CDR1 and CDR2 from the germline V gene are LGHDT and YNNKEL (reference sequence). The V end was cut by 0 bases, the J end by 3 bases, with 9 bases between. This CDR3 spans 15 amino acids. CDR3 coding DNA: TGTGCCAGCAGCCAAGATCGGGGACACAATCAGCCCCAGCATTTT. Encoded protein: CASSQDRGHNQPQHF.

The chain combines TRBV4-1 with TRBJ1-1; D unclear. This CDR3 has 15 residues. Germline V gives CDR1 MGHRA, CDR2 YSYEKL. Deletions cut 4 bases from V and 5 bases from J, with 17 bases between. The CDR3 sequence is CASSPWGDAGTEAFF. CDR3 nucleotides: TGCGCCAGCAGCCCGTGGGGTGATGCGGGGACTGAAGCTTTCTTT.

This clonotype was seen at least ten times. The J gene is TRBJ2-7, the V gene TRBV14; D ambiguous. Germline CDR1 SGHDN, CDR2 FVKESK. CDR3 length: 15 amino acids. V was cut by 0 bases and J by 8 bases, with 17 bases left in between. This CDR3 is CASSQDDSQFWKQYF. The DNA for the CDR3 is TGTGCCAGCAGCCAAGATGATAGCCAGTTTTGGAAGCAGTACTTC.

The chain uses TRBV6-1 and TRBJ2-5; no clear D gene. Trimming stripped 4 bases from V and 4 bases from J, with 10 bases between. The CDR3 is made up of 13 amino acids. Germline loops: CDR1 MNHNS, CDR2 SASEGT. CDR3: CASSAWTRETQYF. CDR3 nucleotide sequence: TGTGCCAGCAGTGCTTGGACCCGAGAGACCCAGTACTTC.

This clonotype was picked up many times. The chain links TRBV6-1 to TRBJ2-5, with D perhaps matching TRBD2 (5 bases). V was cut by 10 bases and J by 5 bases, with 23 bases left in between. The length of the CDR3 is 15 residues. Germline values: CDR1 MNHNS, CDR2 SASEGT. The CDR3 region has the DNA TGTGCCACAACTGCTAGCCCGCTCCGACCCGAGACCCAGTACTTC. Translated, it gives CATTASPLRPETQYF.

This clonotype came up many times. V usage is TRBV7-9 and J usage is TRBJ2-7; 7 bases are shared with TRBD2. V shed 5 bases and J 4 bases; nucleotides not matched to a gene: 8. Germline V gene data show CDR1 as SEHNR and CDR2 as FQNEAQ (reference sequence). This CDR3 has 14 amino acids. The CDR3 DNA is TGTGCCAGCAGCCTGAGCGGGAACCTATACGAGCAGTACTTC. This encodes CASSLSGNLYEQYF. Drawing the rest from reference TRBV7-9 and TRBJ2-7, the complete variable domain is DTGVSQNPRHKITKRGQNVTFRCDPISEHNRLYWYRQTLGQGPEFLTYFQNEAQLEKSRLLSDRFSAERPKGSFSTLEIQRTEQGDSAMYLCASSLSGNLYEQYFGPGTRLTVT.

The chain has TRBV9 and TRBJ2-2; D unresolved. The V end lost 3 bases, the J end lost 0 bases, and 12 bases lay between the germline ends. Germline lookup yields CDR1 SGDLS and CDR2 YYNGEE. CDR3 length: 16 residues. The CDR3 nucleotides are TGTGCCAGCAGCGCCACGAGAGCCGCGAACACCGGGGAGCTGTTTTTT. Amino acids: CASSATRAANTGELFF. Supplemented by reference TRBV9 and TRBJ2-2, the full variable domain reads DSGVTQTPKHLITATGQRVTLRCSPRSGDLSVYWYQQSLDQGLQFLIQYYNGEERAKGNILERFSAQQFPDLHSELNLSSLELGDSALYFCASSATRAANTGELFFGEGSRLTVL.

The CDR3 protein is CSATKSTGVSNQPQHF. Here the CDR3 DNA reads TGCAGTGCCACAAAGTCGACAGGGGTTAGCAATCAGCCCCAGCATTTT. The chain uses TRBV20-1 and TRBJ1-5; TRBD1 matches 8 bases. This CDR3 has 16 residues. The V gene's germline CDR1 is DFQATT and CDR2 SNEGSKA (reference sequence). Trimming at V came to 6 bases and at J to 0 bases, leaving 10 bases not matched to a gene.

The sample holds many counts of this clonotype. The chain joins TRBV5-1 to TRBJ1-1; D is possibly TRBD1 (5 bases). Trimming took 0 bases from V and 4 from J, leaving 13 bases between them. The germline V gene encodes CDR1 SGHRS and CDR2 YFSETQ. This CDR3 has 15 amino acids. The CDR3 sequence is CASSLAGGGSTEAFF. Here the CDR3 DNA reads TGCGCCAGCAGCTTGGCTGGGGGGGGGAGCACTGAAGCTTTCTTT.

The rearrangement links TRBV13 to TRBJ2-7, with 9 positions matching TRBD1. This CDR3 has 17 amino acids. Germline V CDR1 and CDR2: PRHDT, FYEKMQ (reference sequence). The ends lost 1 base at V and 0 bases at J; junction bases unmatched: 7. The CDR3 loop is CASSLAPGTGRSYEQYF. The DNA for the CDR3 is TGTGCCAGCAGCTTAGCTCCCGGGACAGGGCGCTCCTACGAGCAGTACTTC.

This chain joins TRBV28 and TRBJ2-2; 7 bases line up with TRBD1. V lost 3 bases and J lost 4; bases outside the gene matches: 8. This CDR3 spans 16 amino acids. Germline V CDR1 and CDR2: MDHEN, SYDVKM. The CDR3 DNA reads TGTGCCAGCAGTTTTCCGGGACAGAGCCCCACCGGGGAGCTGTTTTTT. This gives the protein CASSFPGQSPTGELFF.

This clonotype was seen repeatedly, ten times or more. Here the CDR3 DNA reads TGTGCCAGCAGTGACACTAGCACCGGGGAGCTGTTTTTT. This encodes CASSDTSTGELFF. The chain recombines TRBV6-4 with TRBJ2-2, with a possible D match to TRBD2 (5 bases). Looked up from germline, CDR1 is MRHNA and CDR2 is SNTAGT. CDR3 length: 13 amino acids. The V gene lost 2 bases and the J gene lost 4 bases, with 5 bases spanning the gap.

For the CDR3, the DNA is TGTGCCAGTAGTATCCCGGGATTAAACTACGAGCAGTACTTC. It is translated as CASSIPGLNYEQYF. This chain links TRBV19 with TRBJ2-7, with a tentative D call TRBD2 (5 bases). The CDR3 spans 14 residues. CDR1 LNHDA and CDR2 SQIVND come from the germline V gene (reference sequence). V lost 3 bases and J 3 bases, leaving 12 bases between the germline ends.

This clonotype was counted at least ten times. The V gene is TRBV6-5, the J gene TRBJ1-2, with no clear D. Germline assignment: CDR1 MNHEY and CDR2 SVGAGI. The length of the CDR3 is 11 residues. Trimming pared 0 bases from V and 8 bases from J, leaving 4 bases between. CDR3 protein: CASSYSVGYTF. CDR3 coding DNA: TGTGCCAGCAGTTACTCTGTAGGCTACACCTTC.

The sample holds many counts of this clonotype. The J gene is TRBJ2-5, the V gene TRBV6-1; tentatively, D is TRBD1 (5 bases). In germline, CDR1 is MNHNS, CDR2 SASEGT. The CDR3 is made up of 17 amino acids. Trimming left V 3 bases short and J 7 bases short, with 24 bases between. The CDR3 reads CASSDQGGSTSRGTQYF. CDR3 bases: TGTGCCAGCAGTGACCAGGGTGGGTCGACATCTCGTGGGACCCAGTACTTC.

Here the CDR3 reads CASSPWGGDYGYTF. DNA of the CDR3: TGTGCCAGCAGCCCCTGGGGTGGGGACTATGGCTACACCTTC. This sequence joins TRBV7-9 and TRBJ1-2, with D hard to call. V was clipped by 5 bases and J by 3 bases, with 13 bases between them. The CDR3 totals 14 residues. CDR1 and CDR2 (germline): SEHNR, FQNEAQ (reference sequence).

This clonotype was picked up many times. This sequence joins TRBV7-2 and TRBJ1-2; D is uncertain. The CDR3 extends over 12 amino acids. The germline CDR1 and CDR2 sequences are SGHTA and FQGNSA. The V end lost 4 bases, the J end lost 1 base, and 4 bases lay between the germline ends. The CDR3, as DNA: TGTGCCAGCAGCTCGTATAACTATGGCTACACCTTC. It yields the protein CASSSYNYGYTF.

The table lists this clonotype with many counts. The chain combines TRBV24-1 with TRBJ2-2; 11 positions match TRBD2. Looked up from germline, CDR1 is KGHDR and CDR2 is SFDVKD. The CDR3 extends over 18 amino acids. The ends lost 3 bases at V and 6 bases at J; junction bases unmatched: 11. The CDR3 here is CATSDAGTSGWRAGELFF. Written as DNA, the CDR3 is TGTGCCACCAGTGATGCCGGGACTAGCGGATGGAGAGCCGGGGAGCTGTTTTTT.

Many counts were recorded for this clonotype. The rearrangement joins TRBV4-1 to TRBJ2-7, with 14 bases identical to TRBD2. Germline V gives CDR1 MGHRA, CDR2 YSYEKL. The CDR3 is 14 residues long. The trim removed 4 bases at V and 7 bases at J, leaving 3 bases unmatched. The CDR3 loop reads CASSPGLAGVEQYF. The CDR3 coding sequence is TGCGCCAGCAGCCCGGGACTAGCGGGAGTTGAGCAGTACTTC.

This clonotype was seen a few times. The chain carries TRBV6-2 or TRBV6-3 and TRBJ2-7, with TRBD2 matching 10 bases. Germline V lookup: CDR1 MNHEY, CDR2 SVGEGT. The CDR3 spans 17 residues. The ends lost 6 bases at V and 0 bases at J; junction bases unmatched: 11. CDR3 nucleotides: TGTGCCAGCAGCCAGGCTACTAGCGGGGCACCCTCCTACGAGCAGTACTTC. It is translated as CASSQATSGAPSYEQYF.

This clonotype was seen only a few times. Without the conserved terminal phenylalanine or tryptophan, this CDR3 likely stems from a read error. The chain's CDR3 is CSAWTSGREETQYS. The CDR3 DNA follows: TGCAGTGCTTGGACTAGCGGAAGAGAAGAGACCCAGTACTCC. V is TRBV20-1 and J is TRBJ2-5; TRBD2 matches 10 bases. The CDR3 contains 14 residues. Germline trimming cut 5 bases from V and 3 bases from J; bases unmatched to any gene: 6. Germline V gene sequence: CDR1 DFQATT, CDR2 SNEGSKA (reference sequence).

Here the CDR3 reads CASSLGTHEQETQYF. The CDR3 DNA sequence: TGTGCCAGCAGCTTAGGGACCCACGAACAAGAGACCCAGTACTTC. The chain links TRBV7-9 to TRBJ2-5; no clear D gene. Germline CDR1 SEHNR, CDR2 FQNEAQ (reference sequence). With 1 base removed from V and 2 bases from J, the gap between germline ends came to 11 bases. The CDR3 is 15 residues long.

This clonotype was seen at least ten times. The V call is TRBV7-9, the J call TRBJ2-5; 11 bases align to TRBD2. In germline, CDR1 is SEHNR, CDR2 FQNEAQ (reference sequence). V was clipped by 3 bases and J by 2 bases; unmatched bases: 5. CDR3 length: 16 residues. DNA for the CDR3: TGTGCCAGCAGCTTTCGGTTAGCGGGAGGGCAAGAGACCCAGTACTTC. Its protein is CASSFRLAGGQETQYF.